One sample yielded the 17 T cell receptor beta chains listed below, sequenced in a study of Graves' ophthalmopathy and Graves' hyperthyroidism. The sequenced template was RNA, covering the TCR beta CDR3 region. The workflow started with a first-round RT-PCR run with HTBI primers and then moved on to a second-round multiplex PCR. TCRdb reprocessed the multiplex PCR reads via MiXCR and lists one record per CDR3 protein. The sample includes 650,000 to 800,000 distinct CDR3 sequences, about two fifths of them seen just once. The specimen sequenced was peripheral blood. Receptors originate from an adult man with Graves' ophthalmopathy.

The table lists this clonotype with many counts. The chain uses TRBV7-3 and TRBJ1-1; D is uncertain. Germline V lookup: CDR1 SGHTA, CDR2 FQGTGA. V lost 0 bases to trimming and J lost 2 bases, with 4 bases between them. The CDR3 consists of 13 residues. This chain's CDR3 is CASSLTYNTEAFF. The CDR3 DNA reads TGTGCCAGCAGCTTAACCTATAACACTGAAGCTTTCTTT. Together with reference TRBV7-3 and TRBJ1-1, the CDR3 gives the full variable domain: GAGVSQTPSNKVTEKGKYVELRCDPISGHTALYWYRQSLGQGPEFLIYFQGTGAADDSGLPNDRFFAVRPEGSVSTLKIQRTERGDSAVYLCASSLTYNTEAFFGQGTRLTVV.

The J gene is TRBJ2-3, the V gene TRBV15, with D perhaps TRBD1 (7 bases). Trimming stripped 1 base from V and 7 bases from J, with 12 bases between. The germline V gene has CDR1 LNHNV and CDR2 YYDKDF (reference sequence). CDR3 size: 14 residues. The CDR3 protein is CATSRGQGGNTQYF. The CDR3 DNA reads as TGTGCCACCAGCAGAGGACAGGGAGGCAATACGCAGTATTTT.

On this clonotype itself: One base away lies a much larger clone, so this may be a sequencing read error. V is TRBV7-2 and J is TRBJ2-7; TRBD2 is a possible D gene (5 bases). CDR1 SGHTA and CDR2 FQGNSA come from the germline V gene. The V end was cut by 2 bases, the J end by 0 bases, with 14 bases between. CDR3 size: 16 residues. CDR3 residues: CASSLKTGVGSYEQYF. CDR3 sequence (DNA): TGTGCCAGCAGCTTAAAAACCGGGGTAGGCTCCTACGAGCAGTACTTC.

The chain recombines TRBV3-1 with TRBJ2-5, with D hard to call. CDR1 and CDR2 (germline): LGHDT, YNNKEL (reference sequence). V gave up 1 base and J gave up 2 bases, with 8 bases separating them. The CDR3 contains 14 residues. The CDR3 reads CASSQGNRQETQYF. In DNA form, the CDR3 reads TGTGCCAGCAGCCAAGGGAATAGGCAAGAGACCCAGTACTTC.

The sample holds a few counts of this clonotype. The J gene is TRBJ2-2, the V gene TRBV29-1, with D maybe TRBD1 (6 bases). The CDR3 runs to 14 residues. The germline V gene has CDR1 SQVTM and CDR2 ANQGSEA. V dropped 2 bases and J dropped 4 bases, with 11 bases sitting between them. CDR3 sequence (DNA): TGCAGCGTTGAACTTCAGGGGACCACCGGGGAGCTGTTTTTT. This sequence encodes CSVELQGTTGELFF.

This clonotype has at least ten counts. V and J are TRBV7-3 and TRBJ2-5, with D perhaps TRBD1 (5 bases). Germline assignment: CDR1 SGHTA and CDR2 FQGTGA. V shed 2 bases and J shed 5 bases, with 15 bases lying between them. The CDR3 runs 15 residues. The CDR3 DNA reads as TGTGCCAGCAGCTTAGGGCCTAGGGGAAAGGAGACCCAGTACTTC. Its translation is CASSLGPRGKETQYF.

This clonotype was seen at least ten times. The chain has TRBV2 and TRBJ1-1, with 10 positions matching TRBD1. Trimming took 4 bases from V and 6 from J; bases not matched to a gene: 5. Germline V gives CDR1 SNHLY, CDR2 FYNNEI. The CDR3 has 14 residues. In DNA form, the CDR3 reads TGTGCCAGCAGTGCCCGACAGGGGGCAGCTGAAGCTTTCTTT. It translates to CASSARQGAAEAFF.

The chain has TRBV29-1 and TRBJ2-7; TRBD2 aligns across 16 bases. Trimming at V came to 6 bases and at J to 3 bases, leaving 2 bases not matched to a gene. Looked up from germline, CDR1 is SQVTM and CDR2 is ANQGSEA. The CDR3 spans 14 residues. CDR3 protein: CSVGTSGGVYEQYF. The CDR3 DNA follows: TGCAGCGTCGGGACTAGCGGGGGGGTCTACGAGCAGTACTTC.

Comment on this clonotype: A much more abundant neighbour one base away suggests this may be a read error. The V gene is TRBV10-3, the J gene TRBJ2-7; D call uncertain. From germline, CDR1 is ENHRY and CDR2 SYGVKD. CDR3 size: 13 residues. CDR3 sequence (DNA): TGTGCCATCAGTGAGTTTAGGTCGGGCGAGCAGTCCTTC. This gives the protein CAISEFRSGEQSF.

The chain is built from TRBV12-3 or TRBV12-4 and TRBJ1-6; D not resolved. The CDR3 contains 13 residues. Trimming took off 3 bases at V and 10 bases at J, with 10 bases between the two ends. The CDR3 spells CASSFGLGSPLHF. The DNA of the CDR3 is TGTGCCAGCAGTTTTGGTCTGGGGTCACCCCTCCACTTT.

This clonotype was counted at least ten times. In DNA, the CDR3 is TGTGCCAGCAGTAAGGTTTCAGAGACCCAGTACTTC. Translating it yields CASSKVSETQYF. The V and J genes are TRBV5-8 and TRBJ2-5; D is unclear. Trimming stripped 5 bases from V and 4 bases from J, with 9 bases between. This CDR3 has 12 amino acids. The V gene's germline CDR1 is SGHTS and CDR2 YDEGEE. Full variable domain (missing parts from reference TRBV5-8 and TRBJ2-5): EAGVTQSPTHLIKTRGQQATLRCSPISGHTSVYWYQQALGLGLQFLLWYDEGEERNRGNFPPRFSGRQFPNYSSELNVNALELEDSALYLCASSKVSETQYFGPGTRLLVL.

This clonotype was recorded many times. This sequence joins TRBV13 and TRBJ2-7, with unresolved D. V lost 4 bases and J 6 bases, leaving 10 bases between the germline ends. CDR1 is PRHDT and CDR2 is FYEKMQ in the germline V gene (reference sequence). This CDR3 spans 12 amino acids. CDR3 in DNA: TGTGCCAGCAGCTCATCACTTCGCGAGCAGTACTTC. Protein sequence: CASSSSLREQYF.

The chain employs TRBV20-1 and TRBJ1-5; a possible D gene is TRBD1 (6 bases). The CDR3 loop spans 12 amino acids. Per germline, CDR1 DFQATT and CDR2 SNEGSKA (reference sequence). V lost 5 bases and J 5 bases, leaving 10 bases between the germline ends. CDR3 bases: TGCAGTGCTTGGACAGACTATCAGCCCCAGCATTTT. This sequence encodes CSAWTDYQPQHF.

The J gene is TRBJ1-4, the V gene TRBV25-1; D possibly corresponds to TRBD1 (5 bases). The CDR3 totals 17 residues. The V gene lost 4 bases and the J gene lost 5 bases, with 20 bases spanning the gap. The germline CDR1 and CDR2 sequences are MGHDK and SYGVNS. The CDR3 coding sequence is TGTGCCAGCAGTGCTAGTTTTCCCCCGGGACCGAATGAAAAACTGTTTTTT. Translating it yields CASSASFPPGPNEKLFF.

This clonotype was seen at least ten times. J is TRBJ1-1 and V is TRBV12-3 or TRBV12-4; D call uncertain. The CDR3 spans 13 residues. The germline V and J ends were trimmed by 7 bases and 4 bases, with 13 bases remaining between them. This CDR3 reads CASTTREGTEAFF. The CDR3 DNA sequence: TGTGCCAGCACCACAAGGGAAGGCACTGAAGCTTTCTTT.

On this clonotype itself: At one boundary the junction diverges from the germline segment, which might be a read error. In nucleotides, the CDR3 is TGTGCCAGCAGTCCGGGACTAGGAGGGGAGACCCAGTACTTC. Translation: CASSPGLGGETQYF. The chain carries TRBV10-3 and TRBJ2-5; 8 bases are a match to TRBD2. This CDR3 spans 14 amino acids. The germline CDR1 and CDR2 sequences are ENHRY and SYGVKD.

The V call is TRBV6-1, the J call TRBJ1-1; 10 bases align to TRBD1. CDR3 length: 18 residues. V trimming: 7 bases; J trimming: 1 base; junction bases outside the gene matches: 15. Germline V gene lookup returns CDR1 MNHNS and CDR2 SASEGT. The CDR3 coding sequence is TGTGCCAGCAACCCAGGCGGACAGGGGGGGTGGAAGAACACTGAAGCTTTCTTT. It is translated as CASNPGGQGGWKNTEAFF.